This TCR beta chain comes out of a study of T-cell reconstitution after alpha-beta-depleted transplantation in children. Study conclusions and caveats: Surviving recipient cells, namely T cells and thymic progenitors, were the source of high day-60 TCRbeta diversity in some patients. Expanded graft clones numbering several hundred reportedly gave rise to alpha-beta T cells about two months after transplant. Counts and diversity of T cells one year after transplant came mostly from newly produced T cells.

Germline CDR1 and CDR2: SGHTA and FQGNSA. V gave up 2 bases and J gave up 9 bases, with 17 bases separating them. The CDR3 is 15 amino acids. The sample holds a few counts of this clonotype. The target antigen is unknown. Unique molecular identifiers were used in preparing the TCRbeta library. MiXCR was run by TCRdb on the PCR reads, yielding one entry per CDR3 protein. The sample has fewer than 750,000 distinct CDR3 sequences, roughly a quarter seen once. The chain carries TRBV7-2 and TRBJ2-1; D unresolved. The starting material was PBMCs, obtained before TCRalphabeta/CD19-depleted stem cell transplant. The TCR comes from a boy under two years old with Wiskott-Aldrich syndrome, due to receive a stem cell transplant. The CDR3 nucleotides are TGTGCCAGCAGCTTAACGCGGTCCCCTACGGGTGAGCAGTTCTTC. This sequence encodes CASSLTRSPTGEQFF. The variable domain in full, completed from reference TRBV7-2 and TRBJ2-1, reads GAGVSQSPSNKVTEKGKDVELRCDPISGHTALYWYRQSLGQGLEFLIYFQGNSAPDKSGLPSDRFSAERTGGSVSTLTIQRTQQEDSAVYLCASSLTRSPTGEQFFGPGTRLTVL.